This TCR beta chain was captured by sequencing in a study of molecular identifiers for immune sequencing clone quantification. Turning to this clonotype: A much larger clone is a single base away; this may be a read error.

A single record per CDR3 protein comes from TCRdb applying MiXCR to the PCR reads. The sample lists some 65,000 distinct CDR3 sequences, around 18% occurring once. Germline assignment: CDR1 SGHVS and CDR2 FQNEAQ. The CDR3 extends over 14 amino acids. The chain joins TRBV7-8 to TRBJ2-1; D is uncertain. The clonotype was recovered from a human donor in good health. Some libraries in this study had Jurkat cell RNA spiked in. Source material: naive CD8+ T cells from blood, with Jurkat cell RNA spiked in. Subset reported: FACS-sorted CD8+CD4-CCR7+CD45RA+ naive T cells. The CDR3 DNA reads as TGTGCCACAAAGGAGAGCCTCTCCTACAGTGAGCAGTTCTTC. This codes for CATKESLSYSEQFF.